This TCR beta chain is drawn from a study of shared clonotypes between healthy human individuals. The overall study: Aged 18 to 49, the donors were two women and a few men.

The V segment lost 5 bases and the J segment 6 bases; nucleotides outside the gene matches: 4. The germline gives CDR1 MDHEN, CDR2 SYDVKM. The CDR3 totals 13 residues. TCRdb's table, derived via immunoSEQ multiplex PCR, lists solely in-frame clones and lacks some. This table has approximately 2.5 million clones, 93% appearing once. This clone has only a few counts. Input material: naive CD4+ T cells from PBMCs. Subset given: CD45RA+ positively selected. The chain carries TRBV28 and TRBJ1-5, with 7 bases fitting TRBD1. The sequence was obtained from a man aged 18 to 30 in good health. Some clones in this sample may be carry-over from other donors' samples. DNA of the CDR3: TGTGCCAGCAGTAGGGGGCTCGGTCAGCCCCAGCATTTT. Protein sequence: CASSRGLGQPQHF.